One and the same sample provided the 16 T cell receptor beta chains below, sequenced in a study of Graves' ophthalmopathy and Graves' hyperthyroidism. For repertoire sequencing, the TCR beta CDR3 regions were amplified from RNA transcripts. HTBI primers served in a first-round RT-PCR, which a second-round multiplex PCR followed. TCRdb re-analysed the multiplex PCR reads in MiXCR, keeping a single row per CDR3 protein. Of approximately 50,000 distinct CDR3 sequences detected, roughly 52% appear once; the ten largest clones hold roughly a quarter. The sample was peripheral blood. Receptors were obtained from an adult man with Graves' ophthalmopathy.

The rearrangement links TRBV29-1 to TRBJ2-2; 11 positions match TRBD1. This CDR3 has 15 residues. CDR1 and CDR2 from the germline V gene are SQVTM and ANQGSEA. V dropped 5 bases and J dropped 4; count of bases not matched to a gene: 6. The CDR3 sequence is CSVSPGTGGTGELFF. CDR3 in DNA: TGCAGCGTTTCCCCCGGGACAGGGGGCACCGGGGAGCTGTTTTTT.

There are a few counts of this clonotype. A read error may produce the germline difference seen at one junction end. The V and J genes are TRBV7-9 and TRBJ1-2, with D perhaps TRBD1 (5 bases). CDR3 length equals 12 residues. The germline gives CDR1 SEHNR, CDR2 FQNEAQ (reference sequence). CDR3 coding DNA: TGTGCCAGCAGCTTTGACAGCTATGGCTACACCTTT. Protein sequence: CASSFDSYGYTF.

CDR3 residues: CAISPDGDNQPQHF. The CDR3 DNA follows: TGTGCCATCAGTCCCGACGGAGACAATCAGCCCCAGCATTTT. V gene TRBV10-3 combines with J gene TRBJ1-5; the D is unclear. Looked up from germline, CDR1 is ENHRY and CDR2 is SYGVKD. This CDR3 is built from 14 residues. V was trimmed by 5 bases and J by 3 bases, leaving 11 bases between them.

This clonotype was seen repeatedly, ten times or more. In nucleotides, the CDR3 is TGCGCCAGCAGCCACTGGACTAGCGGGGCACAAGAGACCCAGTACTTC. This encodes CASSHWTSGAQETQYF. J is TRBJ2-5 and V is TRBV5-1, with 12 bases that match TRBD2. This CDR3 has 16 amino acids. The V gene end was trimmed by 4 bases and the J gene end by 2 bases; junction bases not matched to a gene: 6. The V gene's germline CDR1 is SGHRS and CDR2 YFSETQ.

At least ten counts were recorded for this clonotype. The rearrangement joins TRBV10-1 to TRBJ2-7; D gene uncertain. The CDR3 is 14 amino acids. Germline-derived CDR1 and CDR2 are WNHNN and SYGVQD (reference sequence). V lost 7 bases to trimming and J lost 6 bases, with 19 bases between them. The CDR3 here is CASMRDPQEGEQYF. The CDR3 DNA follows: TGCGCCAGCATGAGAGACCCCCAAGAAGGCGAGCAGTACTTC.

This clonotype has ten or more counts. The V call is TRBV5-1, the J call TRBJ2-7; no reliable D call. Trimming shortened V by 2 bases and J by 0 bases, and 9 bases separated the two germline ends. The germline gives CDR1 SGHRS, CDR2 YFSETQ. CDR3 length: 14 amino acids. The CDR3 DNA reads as TGCGCCAGCAGCTTCCAAGCCAGCTCCTACGAGCAGTACTTC. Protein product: CASSFQASSYEQYF.

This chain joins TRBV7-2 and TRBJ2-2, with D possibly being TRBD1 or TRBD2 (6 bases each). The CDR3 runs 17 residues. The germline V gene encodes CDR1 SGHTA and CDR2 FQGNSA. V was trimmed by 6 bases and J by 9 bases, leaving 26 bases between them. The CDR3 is CASRRVPGGQRGRELFF. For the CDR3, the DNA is TGTGCCAGCAGGCGAGTCCCCGGGGGCCAACGGGGCAGGGAGCTGTTTTTT.

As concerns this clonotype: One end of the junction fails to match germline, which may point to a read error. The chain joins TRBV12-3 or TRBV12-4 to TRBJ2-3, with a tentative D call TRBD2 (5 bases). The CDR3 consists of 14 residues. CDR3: CASMHGISTDTPYF. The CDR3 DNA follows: TGTGCCAGCATGCACGGGATTAGCACAGATACGCCGTATTTT.

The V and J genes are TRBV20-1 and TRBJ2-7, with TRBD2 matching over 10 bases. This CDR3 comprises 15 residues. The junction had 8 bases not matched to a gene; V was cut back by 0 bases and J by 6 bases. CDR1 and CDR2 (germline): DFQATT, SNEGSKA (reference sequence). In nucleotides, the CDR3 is TGCAGTGCTAGAGATTCTGCCGGGACTAGCGTCGAGCAGTACTTC. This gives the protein CSARDSAGTSVEQYF.

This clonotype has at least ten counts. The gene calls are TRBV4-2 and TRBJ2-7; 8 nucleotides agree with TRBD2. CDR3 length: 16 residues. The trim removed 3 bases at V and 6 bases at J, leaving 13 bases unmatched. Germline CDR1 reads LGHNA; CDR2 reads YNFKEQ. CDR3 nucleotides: TGTGCCAGCAGCCAGACCCGCGAGCGGGAGACCGCCGAGCAGTACTTC. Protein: CASSQTRERETAEQYF.

In DNA form, the CDR3 reads TGTGCCAGCAGTAGATGGGACAGGGGGCGCGTTCAGCCCCAGCATTTT. Protein product: CASSRWDRGRVQPQHF. The chain employs TRBV6-1 and TRBJ1-5; 12 nucleotides align to TRBD1. The CDR3 sequence is 16 residues long. V was pared by 5 bases and J by 6 bases, with 8 bases of the junction left unmatched. CDR1 MNHNS and CDR2 SASEGT come from the germline V gene.

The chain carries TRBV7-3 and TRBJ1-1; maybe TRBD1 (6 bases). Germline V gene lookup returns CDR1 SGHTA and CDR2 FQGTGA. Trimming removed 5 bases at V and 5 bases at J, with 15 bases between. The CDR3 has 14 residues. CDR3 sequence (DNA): TGTGCCAGCAGCCCCTCGAACAGGGTGACTGAAGCTTTCTTT. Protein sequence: CASSPSNRVTEAFF.

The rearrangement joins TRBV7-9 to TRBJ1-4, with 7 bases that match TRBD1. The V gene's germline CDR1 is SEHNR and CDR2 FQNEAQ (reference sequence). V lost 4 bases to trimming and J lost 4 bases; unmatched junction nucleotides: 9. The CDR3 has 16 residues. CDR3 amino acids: CASSSPLGQFNEKLFF. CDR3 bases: TGTGCCAGCAGCTCCCCGCTGGGACAGTTTAATGAAAAACTGTTTTTT. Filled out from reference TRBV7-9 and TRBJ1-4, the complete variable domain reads DTGVSQNPRHKITKRGQNVTFRCDPISEHNRLYWYRQTLGQGPEFLTYFQNEAQLEKSRLLSDRFSAERPKGSFSTLEIQRTEQGDSAMYLCASSSPLGQFNEKLFFGSGTQLSVL.

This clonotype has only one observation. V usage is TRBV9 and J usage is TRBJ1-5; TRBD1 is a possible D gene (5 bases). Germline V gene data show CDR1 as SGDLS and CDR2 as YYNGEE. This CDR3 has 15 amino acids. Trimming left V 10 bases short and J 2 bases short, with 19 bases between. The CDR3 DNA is TGTGCCCAGAAGTGGCAGGGAGAGGGCAATCAGCCCCAGCATTTT. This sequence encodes CAQKWQGEGNQPQHF.

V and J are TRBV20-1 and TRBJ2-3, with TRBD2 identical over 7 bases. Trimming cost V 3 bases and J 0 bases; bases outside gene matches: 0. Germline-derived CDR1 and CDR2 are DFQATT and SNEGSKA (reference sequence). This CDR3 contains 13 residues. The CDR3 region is CSASSGSTDTQYF. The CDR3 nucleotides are TGCAGTGCTAGTAGCGGGAGCACAGATACGCAGTATTTT.

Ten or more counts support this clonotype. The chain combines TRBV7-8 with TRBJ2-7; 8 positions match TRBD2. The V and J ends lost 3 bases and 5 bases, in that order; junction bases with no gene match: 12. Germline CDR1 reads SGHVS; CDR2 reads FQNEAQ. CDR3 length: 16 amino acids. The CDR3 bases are TGTGCCAGCAGCTTTTATTATTTGAGCGGGAGCGACGAGCAGTACTTC. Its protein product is CASSFYYLSGSDEQYF.